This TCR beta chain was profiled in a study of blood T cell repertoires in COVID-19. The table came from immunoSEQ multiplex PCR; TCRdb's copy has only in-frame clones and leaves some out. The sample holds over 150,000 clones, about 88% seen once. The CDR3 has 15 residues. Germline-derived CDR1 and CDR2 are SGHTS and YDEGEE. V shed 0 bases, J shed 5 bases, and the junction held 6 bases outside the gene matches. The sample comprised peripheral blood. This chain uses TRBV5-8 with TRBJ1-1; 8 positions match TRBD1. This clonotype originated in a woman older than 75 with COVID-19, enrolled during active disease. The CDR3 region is CASSLDRTGPTEAFF. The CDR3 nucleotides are TGTGCCAGCAGCTTGGATCGGACAGGGCCTACTGAAGCTTTCTTT.